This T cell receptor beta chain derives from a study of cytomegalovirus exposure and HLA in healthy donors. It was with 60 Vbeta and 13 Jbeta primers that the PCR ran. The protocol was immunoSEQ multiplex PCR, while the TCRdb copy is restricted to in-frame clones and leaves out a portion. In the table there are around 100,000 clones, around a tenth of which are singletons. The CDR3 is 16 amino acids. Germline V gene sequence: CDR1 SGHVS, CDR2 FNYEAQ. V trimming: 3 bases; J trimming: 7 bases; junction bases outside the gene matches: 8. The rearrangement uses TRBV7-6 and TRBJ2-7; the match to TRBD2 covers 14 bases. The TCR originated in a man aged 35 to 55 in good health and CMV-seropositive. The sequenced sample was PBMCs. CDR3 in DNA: TGTGCCAGCAGCTTCGGGACTAGCGGGAGAGTAGGGGAGCAGTACTTC. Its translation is CASSFGTSGRVGEQYF.